A single sample is the source of the 25 T cell receptor beta chains below, sequenced in a study of shared clonotypes between healthy human individuals. The naive CD8 subset, CD45RO-negative cells positively selected for CCR7, excluded terminally differentiated effector memory CD45RA+ cells. Sequencing was performed with immunoSEQ multiplex PCR; in TCRdb, only in-frame clones are kept and a portion is missing. Of around 2,000,000 clones listed, over 85% were seen once; the top ten hold 1% to 1.3%. Sequencing input: naive CD8+ T cells sorted from blood. These receptors came from a man aged 18 to 29 in good health.

The chain combines TRBV7-6 with TRBJ2-4; D remains unclear. Germline V gene data show CDR1 as SGHVS and CDR2 as FNYEAQ. This CDR3 contains 15 residues. Trimming cost V 5 bases and J 0 bases, with 11 bases left between them. In DNA form, the CDR3 reads TGTGCCAGCAGCCCCAGTGGCGGAGCCAAAAACATTCAGTACTTC. Protein product: CASSPSGGAKNIQYF.

This chain uses TRBV5-4 with TRBJ2-4; the D gene could be TRBD1 or TRBD2 (5 bases each). The length of the CDR3 is 16 residues. V lost 4 bases and J lost 0, with 14 bases in between. In germline, CDR1 is SGHNT, CDR2 YYREEE (reference sequence). The CDR3 spells CASSQGDGVAKNIQYF. In nucleotides, the CDR3 is TGTGCCAGCAGCCAAGGGGACGGGGTAGCCAAAAACATTCAGTACTTC.

This clone came up once. The chain links TRBV10-3 to TRBJ2-7; D not certain. The V end was cut by 8 bases, the J end by 11 bases, with 13 bases between. The CDR3 is made up of 10 amino acids. CDR1 is ENHRY and CDR2 is SYGVKD in the germline V gene. CDR3 residues: CAIESRLKYF. The CDR3 DNA reads TGTGCCATCGAAAGTCGGTTAAAGTACTTC.

The chain uses TRBV2 and TRBJ1-2, with D possibly being TRBD1 (5 bases). Trimming removed 0 bases at V and 7 bases at J, with 15 bases between. This CDR3 is built from 15 residues. Germline CDR1 and CDR2: SNHLY and FYNNEI. The CDR3 loop is CASSEAWTGGRGYTF. As DNA, the CDR3 is TGTGCCAGCAGTGAAGCGTGGACCGGGGGACGTGGCTACACCTTC.

The chain employs TRBV28 and TRBJ2-5; tentative D call: TRBD2 (7 bases). The CDR3 runs 16 residues. V was trimmed by 5 bases and J by 3 bases, leaving 19 bases between them. The germline V gene encodes CDR1 MDHEN and CDR2 SYDVKM. CDR3 sequence: CASSPRLRGGKETQYF. The DNA of the CDR3 is TGTGCCAGCAGTCCTCGCTTAAGGGGGGGCAAAGAGACCCAGTACTTC. Together with reference TRBV28 and TRBJ2-5, the CDR3 gives the full variable domain: DVKVTQSSRYLVKRTGEKVFLECVQDMDHENMFWYRQDPGLGLRLIYFSYDVKMKEKGDIPEGYSVSREKKERFSLILESASTNQTSMYLCASSPRLRGGKETQYFGPGTRLLVL.

The gene calls are TRBV10-2 and TRBJ2-5; D not certain. There are 12 residues in the CDR3. V was cut by 6 bases and J by 4 bases, with 9 bases left in between. The germline gives CDR1 WSHSY, CDR2 SAAADI. Here the CDR3 reads CASSNSRETQYF. The CDR3 nucleotides read TGCGCCAGCAGCAACTCTAGAGAGACCCAGTACTTC.

The genes are TRBV27 and TRBJ2-7; TRBD1 matches 10 bases. Germline V gene lookup returns CDR1 MNHEY and CDR2 SMNVEV (reference sequence). There are 18 residues in the CDR3. The junction had 11 bases not matched to a gene; V was cut back by 0 bases and J by 3 bases. The CDR3 DNA is TGTGCCAGCAGTTTATCCTTGGGGACAGGGGAGATATACTACGAGCAGTACTTC. Translated, it gives CASSLSLGTGEIYYEQYF.

With respect to this clone: At the DNA level, this CDR3 is encoded by other sequences in the same sample as well. The chain joins TRBV27 to TRBJ2-7, with 10 bases aligning to TRBD1. Per the germline V gene, CDR1 is MNHEY and CDR2 is SMNVEV (reference sequence). V shed 5 bases, J shed 7 bases, and the junction held 2 bases outside the gene matches. This CDR3 is 12 amino acids long. The CDR3 reads CASSDRGQEQYF. As DNA, the CDR3 is TGTGCCAGCAGTGACAGGGGGCAAGAGCAGTACTTC.

In this sample, this clone turned up once. The chain uses TRBV4-3 and TRBJ2-1; 11 nucleotides agree with TRBD2. The CDR3 totals 16 residues. Trimming removed 4 bases from V and 4 bases from J; junction bases left unmatched: 6. The germline CDR1 and CDR2 sequences are LGHNA and YSLEER. Here the CDR3 reads CASSPGLAEHYNEQFF. CDR3 nucleotides: TGCGCCAGCAGCCCGGGACTAGCGGAACATTACAATGAGCAGTTCTTC.

J is TRBJ2-1 and V is TRBV29-1; 9 bases align to TRBD2. Germline V gives CDR1 SQVTM, CDR2 ANQGSEA. V dropped 7 bases and J dropped 6; count of bases not matched to a gene: 10. This CDR3 contains 14 residues. The CDR3 DNA reads TGCAGCGGGAGGACTAGCGTCTACAGCAATGAGCAGTTCTTC. This sequence encodes CSGRTSVYSNEQFF.

The gene calls are TRBV5-4 and TRBJ1-1, with a possible D match to TRBD1 (6 bases). The CDR3 is 14 residues long. In germline, CDR1 is SGHNT, CDR2 YYREEE (reference sequence). With 5 bases removed from V and 4 bases from J, the gap between germline ends came to 15 bases. CDR3 in amino acids: CASRAQDSGTEAFF. In DNA, the CDR3 is TGTGCCAGCAGGGCACAGGACAGCGGCACTGAAGCTTTCTTT.

The CDR3 protein is CASSYLDRMDEQYF. CDR3 bases: TGTGCCAGCAGTTACTTGGACAGGATGGACGAGCAGTACTTC. The chain joins TRBV6-5 to TRBJ2-7; 7 nucleotides match TRBD1. There are 14 residues in the CDR3. V trimming: 1 base; J trimming: 5 bases; junction bases outside the gene matches: 5. CDR1 MNHEY and CDR2 SVGAGI come from the germline V gene.

In its sample, this clone was seen once. The chain carries TRBV7-9 and TRBJ1-1; weak D call: TRBD1 (6 bases). This CDR3 is 13 amino acids long. The V and J ends lost 0 bases and 8 bases respectively, with 10 bases between them. Germline V gives CDR1 SEHNR, CDR2 FQNEAQ (reference sequence). As DNA, the CDR3 is TGTGCCAGCAGCTTAGCTCCAGGGGCAGAAGCTTTCTTT. It translates to CASSLAPGAEAFF.

The V gene is TRBV6-6, the J gene TRBJ2-1; TRBD2 matches at 8 bases. Unmatched junction bases numbered 12, after V lost 6 bases and J lost 5 bases. This CDR3 contains 16 residues. Germline CDR1 MNHNY, CDR2 SVGAGI (reference sequence). CDR3 coding DNA: TGTGCCAGCAGGCCGGGACTAGGGGATCAGAACAATGAGCAGTTCTTC. Translated: CASRPGLGDQNNEQFF.

For this clone: This sample also contains other DNA sequences that code for the same CDR3. The gene calls are TRBV18 and TRBJ1-1; no definite D call. The CDR3 totals 15 residues. Germline-derived CDR1 and CDR2 are KGHSH and LQKENI. Deletions cut 2 bases from V and 5 bases from J, with 15 bases between. The DNA for the CDR3 is TGTGCCAGCTCACCAGGGGAGGTCCCGGGGACTGAAGCTTTCTTT. It is translated as CASSPGEVPGTEAFF.

J is TRBJ1-2 and V is TRBV5-6; no reliable D call. The CDR3 spans 11 residues. The ends were cut back, 2 bases at V and 8 bases at J, with 7 bases in the middle. Germline values: CDR1 SGHDT, CDR2 YYEEEE. Here the CDR3 reads CASSFATGYTF. DNA of the CDR3: TGTGCCAGCAGCTTTGCAACGGGCTACACCTTC.

CDR3 DNA: TGTGCCAGCAGCCGAGACGGGGGTTACGAGCAGTACTTC. This sequence encodes CASSRDGGYEQYF. The V call is TRBV7-9, the J call TRBJ2-5, with D tentatively TRBD2 (6 bases). Gene TRBJ2-7 matches the end of the DNA better, so the J call may be wrong. This CDR3 contains 13 residues. Germline-derived CDR1 and CDR2 are SEHNR and FQNEAQ (reference sequence).

This clone was seen just once. CDR3 protein: CASSSPGLPDTQYF. The CDR3 nucleotides read TGCGCCAGCAGCAGCCCGGGCCTCCCAGATACGCAGTATTTT. The rearrangement links TRBV4-1 to TRBJ2-3; no clear D. The CDR3 spans 14 residues. Germline values: CDR1 MGHRA, CDR2 YSYEKL. V lost 5 bases and J 4 bases, leaving 13 bases between the germline ends.

This clone was seen a single time. The chain recombines TRBV6-6 with TRBJ1-1; TRBD1 is a possible D gene (6 bases). Germline V gives CDR1 MNHNY, CDR2 SVGAGI (reference sequence). Trimming stripped 4 bases from V and 2 bases from J, with 17 bases between. The CDR3 spans 16 residues. CDR3 in amino acids: CASSSAGHLFNTEAFF. CDR3 coding DNA: TGTGCCAGCAGTTCTGCGGGACATCTGTTCAACACTGAAGCTTTCTTT.

This rearrangement joins TRBV5-5 to TRBJ2-4, with D hard to call. This CDR3 spans 14 amino acids. Per germline, CDR1 SGHKS and CDR2 YYEKEE (reference sequence). V gave up 2 bases and J gave up 4 bases, with 10 bases separating them. The CDR3 nucleotides read TGTGCCAGCAGCTTCACGCTCAGTAAAAACATTCAGTACTTC. Its translation is CASSFTLSKNIQYF.

This chain uses TRBV9 with TRBJ2-3, with 9 positions matching TRBD2. CDR3 length equals 16 residues. V shed 4 bases and J 0 bases; nucleotides not matched to a gene: 6. Germline loops: CDR1 SGDLS, CDR2 YYNGEE. The CDR3 protein is CASSLSGGTSTDTQYF. The DNA for the CDR3 is TGTGCCAGCAGCCTCAGCGGGGGGACTAGCACAGATACGCAGTATTTT.

J is TRBJ2-1 and V is TRBV9, with D possibly matching TRBD2 (6 bases). Germline loops: CDR1 SGDLS, CDR2 YYNGEE. V lost 0 bases and J lost 9, with 13 bases in between. The CDR3 spans 14 residues. The CDR3 here is CASSVGDLGGEQFF. The CDR3 DNA reads as TGTGCCAGCAGCGTAGGGGACCTCGGGGGTGAGCAGTTCTTC.

The rearrangement links TRBV2 to TRBJ1-2; 10 bases are a match to TRBD1. CDR1 SNHLY and CDR2 FYNNEI come from the germline V gene. The CDR3 covers 15 residues. Unmatched junction bases numbered 9, after V lost 7 bases and J lost 4 bases. CDR3 residues: CASTMDRGDFYGYTF. CDR3 nucleotide sequence: TGTGCCAGCACCATGGACAGGGGGGACTTCTATGGCTACACCTTC.

The rearrangement joins TRBV20-1 to TRBJ1-3; D remains ambiguous. V lost 6 bases, J lost 10 bases, and 10 bases lay in between. The CDR3 extends over 10 amino acids. CDR1 is DFQATT, CDR2 SNEGSKA, per germline (reference sequence). CDR3: CSASAGTIYF. In DNA, the CDR3 is TGCAGTGCCTCCGCCGGGACCATATATTTT.

The rearrangement uses TRBV5-5 and TRBJ2-7; 9 positions match TRBD1. The CDR3 covers 17 residues. V trimming: 4 bases; J trimming: 5 bases; junction bases outside the gene matches: 16. Germline assignment: CDR1 SGHKS and CDR2 YYEKEE (reference sequence). The CDR3 DNA sequence: TGTGCCAGCAGCCCCCGTGAATCCGGGACAGGGAGACACGAGCAGTACTTC. Its protein is CASSPRESGTGRHEQYF.